A selection of T cell receptor beta chains follows, all from one sample in a study of T-cell memory formation after mild COVID-19. Each CDR3 protein is one row after TCRdb ran MiXCR on the 5' RACE reads. Of nearly 40,000 distinct CDR3 sequences in the sample, about 6.1% are singletons; the top ten hold approximately 0.81%. Sequenced: PBMCs or a T cell subset sorted from them (not recorded which). These receptor sequences come from an adult who had mild COVID-19 (a few samples of this study predate the infection). Cell type and time point are not known. The CDR3 runs from the conserved cysteine through the conserved F or W. D genes are given only for firm matches. Where a row states a size, it is once, few, many or the class of an expanded clone; other rows omit it.

V gene	J gene	clone size	D gene	CDR3 DNA	CDR3 protein
TRBV27	TRBJ2-7	-	TRBD1	TGTGCCAGCAGTTCCCCGGACAGGAAAACCTACGAGCAGTACTTC	CASSSPDRKTYEQYF
TRBV2	TRBJ2-3	-	-	TGTGCCAGCAGCCGAGACAGTACCACAGATACGCAGTATTTT	CASSRDSTTDTQYF
TRBV7-9	TRBJ2-2	-	TRBD2	TGTGCCAGCAGCTTAGCGGGACTAGCGGGTGGCGACACCGGGGAGCTGTTTTTT	CASSLAGLAGGDTGELFF
TRBV4-3	TRBJ1-6	-	-	TGCGCCAGCAGCCAAGATCTCCAAGGGGCGGTCGACTATAATTCACCCCTCCACTTT	CASSQDLQGAVDYNSPLHF
TRBV7-9	TRBJ2-7	few	-	TGTGCCAGCAGTCCCAGGAAAGGGGCGAGCTACGAGCAGTACTTC	CASSPRKGASYEQYF
TRBV4-2	TRBJ1-2	-	TRBD1	TGTGCCAGCAGCCCCCAAGGGACAGGCCTTAACTATGGCTACACCTTC	CASSPQGTGLNYGYTF
TRBV6-2/TRBV6-3	TRBJ2-4	few	TRBD2	TGTGCCAGCACCCAGAGCGGGAGTCAAAACATTCAGTACTTC	CASTQSGSQNIQYF
TRBV29-1	TRBJ1-1	many	-	TGCAGCGTTGAGGCCGGTGGTGGTGAAGCTTTCTTT	CSVEAGGGEAFF
TRBV4-2	TRBJ2-4	many	TRBD2	TGTGCCAGCAGCCAAGACCCACTGCACCTAGCGGGAGGCTACAAAAACATTCAGTACTTC	CASSQDPLHLAGGYKNIQYF
TRBV13	TRBJ2-1	many	TRBD1	TGTGCCAGCAGCTCCTTTAAACCGGGACAGGAGGTTTCGAGCTCCTACAATGAGCAGTTCTTC	CASSSFKPGQEVSSSYNEQFF
TRBV12-3/TRBV12-4	TRBJ1-2	many	TRBD1	TGTGCCAGCAGTCTCAGGACAGGGGGCAACTATGGCTACACCTTC	CASSLRTGGNYGYTF
TRBV9	TRBJ2-3	few	-	TGTGCCAGCAGCACAGACACAGATACGCAGTATTTT	CASSTDTDTQYF
TRBV18	TRBJ2-7	few	TRBD1	TGTGCCAGCTCACAGGCCGGGACAGGGGGAAGGGGCGAGCAGTACTTC	CASSQAGTGGRGEQYF
TRBV24-1	TRBJ2-2	many	TRBD1	TGTGCCACCAGTGACCGACAGGGTATCTCGACCACCGGGGAGCTGTTTTTT	CATSDRQGISTTGELFF
TRBV7-2	TRBJ2-5	many	-	TGTGCCAGCACCCATCCGAGTGGAGAGACCCAGTACTTC	CASTHPSGETQYF
TRBV19	TRBJ1-1	few	-	TGTGCCAGTACGAGAGGACTGGGGGTTGCTGAAGCTTTCTTT	CASTRGLGVAEAFF
TRBV27	TRBJ2-7	-	TRBD2	TGTGCCAGCAGTTTATTTGGAAGATTGACTAGCGGGCGACCCTACGAGCAGTACTTC	CASSLFGRLTSGRPYEQYF
TRBV5-1	TRBJ2-2	-	-	TGCGCCAGCAGCTTACGGGACATTAGGAACGGGGAGCTGTTTTTT	CASSLRDIRNGELFF
TRBV5-1	TRBJ1-4	many	-	TGCGCCAGCAGCTTGACAGCAGTTACAACTAATGAAAAACTGTTTTTT	CASSLTAVTTNEKLFF
TRBV4-3	TRBJ1-1	many	-	TGCGCCAGCTCGTTAAATGTGGGCCTGAACACTGAAGCTTTCTTT	CASSLNVGLNTEAFF
TRBV9	TRBJ1-2	few	-	TGTGCCAGCAGCGTAGGCGAACACCGTAACTATGGCTACACCTTC	CASSVGEHRNYGYTF
TRBV4-1	TRBJ1-1	many	-	TGCGCCAGCAGCCAGATTACAGGGAGGGGCAACACTGAAGCTTTCTTT	CASSQITGRGNTEAFF
TRBV4-1	TRBJ1-1	-	-	TGCGCCAGCAGCCAAGACGCAGGCAACATGAACACTGAAGCTTTCTTT	CASSQDAGNMNTEAFF
TRBV12-3/TRBV12-4	TRBJ1-5	few	-	TGTGCCAGCAGTTTAGGGGGGATCAATCAGCCCCAGCATTTT	CASSLGGINQPQHF
TRBV7-9	TRBJ2-1	medium-sized	-	TGTGCCAGCAGCCCAAGGGCAGGGAAGGGTGAGCAGTTCTTC	CASSPRAGKGEQFF
TRBV6-1	TRBJ2-2	-	-	TGTGCCACCGGGGAAAAGGAGGGCCCCGGGGAGCTGTTTTTT	CATGEKEGPGELFF
TRBV29-1	TRBJ2-3	many	-	TGCAGCGTTGAAGGGAGGACAGATAGCACAGATACGCAGTATTTT	CSVEGRTDSTDTQYF
TRBV15	TRBJ2-3	-	TRBD2	TGTGCCACCAGCAGAGGGACCGGGACTAGCGGAGGGCGGGGCACAGATACGCAGTATTTT	CATSRGTGTSGGRGTDTQYF
TRBV2	TRBJ1-2	-	-	TGTGCCAGCAGTGAATTCGGGTACGGCTACACCTTC	CASSEFGYGYTF
TRBV7-6	TRBJ2-1	-	TRBD2	TGTGCCAGCAGCTTACCCCGGACTAGTTTTTCCTACAATGAGCAGTTCTTC	CASSLPRTSFSYNEQFF
TRBV2	TRBJ2-3	many	-	TGTGCCAGCAGTAGCACAGATACGCAGTATTTT	CASSSTDTQYF
TRBV12-3/TRBV12-4	TRBJ1-2	-	-	TGTGCCAGCAGTTTATCTAACTATGGCTACACCTTC	CASSLSNYGYTF
TRBV5-5	TRBJ2-1	many	-	TGTGCCAGCAGCTTGGGGGTCCTAAATTACAATGAGCAGTTCTTC	CASSLGVLNYNEQFF
TRBV5-1	TRBJ2-5	medium-sized	TRBD1	TGCGCCAGCAGCACCGGACAGGGACGAGAGACCCAGTACTTC	CASSTGQGRETQYF
TRBV6-5	TRBJ1-3	-	-	TGTGCCAGCAGTTACGCCCCCGGAAGCTCTGGAAACACCATATATTTT	CASSYAPGSSGNTIYF
TRBV20-1	TRBJ1-1	few	-	TGCAGTGCTAGGGGGAAGGGCAGGGATTGGACTTGGATCCCTGAAGCTTTCTTT	CSARGKGRDWTWIPEAFF
TRBV12-3/TRBV12-4	TRBJ1-4	few	TRBD1	TGTGCCAGCAGTTTTCAGCCCAGGGGGGAAAAACTGTTTTTT	CASSFQPRGEKLFF
TRBV18	TRBJ2-3	many	TRBD2	TGTGCCAGCTCACCACCGGGGCTAGCGGGCTCAGATACGCAGTATTTT	CASSPPGLAGSDTQYF
TRBV7-9	TRBJ1-2	-	-	TGTGCCAGCAGCTCGGTCGGCAGGGGTAACTATGGCTACACCTTC	CASSSVGRGNYGYTF
TRBV6-6	TRBJ2-5	-	-	TGTGCCAGCAGTTACTCACGGGGAGCTACGGATGAGACCCAGTACTTC	CASSYSRGATDETQYF
TRBV5-6	TRBJ2-1	few	-	TGTGCCAGCAGCTTGATAGCTGAGCAGTTCTTC	CASSLIAEQFF
TRBV20-1	TRBJ1-1	many	-	TGCAGTGCTCACGGTATGGGGTCGCGCACTGAAGCTTTCTTT	CSAHGMGSRTEAFF
TRBV7-9	TRBJ1-1	-	-	TGTGCCAGCAGCTTAGCGGGACAGAACACTGAAGCTTTCTTT	CASSLAGQNTEAFF
TRBV11-2	TRBJ2-7	many	-	TGTGCCAGCAGCTTAGTCTTCAGCGAGCAGTACTTC	CASSLVFSEQYF
TRBV20-1	TRBJ2-7	few	-	TGCAGTGCTAGAAAAGGGGTGTGGGAGCAGTACTTC	CSARKGVWEQYF